These 8 T cell receptor beta chains were sequenced from one sample in a study of Ad26.COV2.S vaccination and SARS-CoV-2 variants. Here immunoSEQ multiplex PCR was the method, and the copy in TCRdb shows in-frame clones only, minus some. This table has 400,000 or so clones, more than 85% appearing once. Treatment reported: around 19 received Ad26.COV2.S at low or high dose, single or two shots; 5 received placebo; per-sample allocation not given. Day 63 after the first vaccine or placebo injection was the time point for sampling. The material sequenced was peripheral blood, taken in a trial of Ad26.COV2.S vaccine versus placebo. All receptors come from a person aged 18-60 years who received the Ad26.COV2.S COVID-19 vaccine or a placebo.

The J gene is TRBJ2-6, the V gene TRBV6-1; D is ambiguous. From germline, CDR1 is MNHNS and CDR2 SASEGT. V was clipped by 3 bases and J by 0 bases, with 6 bases between them. CDR3 size: 15 residues. The CDR3, as DNA: TGTGCCAGCAGTGATTACAGCTCTGGGGCCAACGTCCTGACTTTC. This gives the protein CASSDYSSGANVLTF.

The chain joins TRBV6-5 to TRBJ1-2; the match to TRBD1 covers 10 bases. This CDR3 comprises 12 residues. V shed 6 bases, J shed 8 bases, and the junction held 3 bases outside the gene matches. The germline gives CDR1 MNHEY, CDR2 SVGAGI. The CDR3, as DNA: TGTGCCAGCAGGGGACAGGGGAAGGGCTACACCTTC. This encodes CASRGQGKGYTF.

As for this clone: At one of its ends the junction is not consistent with the germline gene, which may arise from a read error. The rearrangement uses TRBV16 and TRBJ1-5; 11 positions agree with TRBD1. The germline CDR1 and CDR2 sequences are KGHSY and FQNENV. The length of the CDR3 is 16 residues. The CDR3 region is CASSPLWTGGKQPQHF. The DNA for the CDR3 is TGTGCCAGCAGCCCCTTATGGACAGGGGGCAAACAGCCCCAGCATTTT.

The chain is built from TRBV7-9 and TRBJ2-7, with TRBD2 identical over 7 bases. Germline assignment: CDR1 SEHNR and CDR2 FQNEAQ (reference sequence). This CDR3 contains 14 residues. J was trimmed by 7 bases and V by 5 bases; bases with no gene match: 11. CDR3 amino acids: CASSPQRDPTEQYF. DNA for the CDR3: TGTGCCAGCAGCCCCCAGCGGGACCCTACGGAGCAGTACTTC.

Only one count was recorded for this clone. This chain joins TRBV5-4 and TRBJ2-2, with 10 bases identical to TRBD2. The CDR3 is 15 residues long. The ends lost 3 bases at V and 6 bases at J; junction bases unmatched: 5. Germline loops: CDR1 SGHNT, CDR2 YYREEE (reference sequence). CDR3 DNA: TGTGCCAGCAGCTGGGGTAGCGGGGGGCCCGGGGAGCTGTTTTTT. Protein sequence: CASSWGSGGPGELFF. Based on the CDR3 plus reference TRBV5-4 and TRBJ2-2, the full variable domain is ETGVTQSPTHLIKTRGQQVTLRCSSQSGHNTVSWYQQALGQGPQFIFQYYREEENGRGNFPPRFSGLQFPNYSSELNVNALELDDSALYLCASSWGSGGPGELFFGEGSRLTVL.

The rearrangement links TRBV6-5 to TRBJ1-1; D gene unclear. The CDR3 is 12 amino acids. Per germline, CDR1 MNHEY and CDR2 SVGAGI. The ends were cut back, 5 bases at V and 6 bases at J, with 10 bases in the middle. The CDR3, as DNA: TGTGCCAGCAGTCCCCCAGCGCCTGAAGCTTTCTTT. Its translation: CASSPPAPEAFF.

This clone was recorded once. The chain employs TRBV7-6 and TRBJ2-5; 8 bases fit TRBD1. From germline, CDR1 is SGHVS and CDR2 FNYEAQ. The ends lost 3 bases at V and 4 bases at J; junction bases unmatched: 13. CDR3 length equals 17 residues. The CDR3 bases are TGTGCCAGCAGCTTCCTAAGTCCCGGGACAGGCATAGAGACCCAGTACTTC. Its protein product is CASSFLSPGTGIETQYF.

The chain combines TRBV5-6 with TRBJ1-2; D not certain. The V gene's germline CDR1 is SGHDT and CDR2 YYEEEE. The CDR3 totals 12 residues. Trimming shortened V by 3 bases and J by 5 bases, and 8 bases separated the two germline ends. The CDR3 nucleotides read TGTGCCAGCAGCTCCCTGGGGTATGGCTACACCTTC. Its translation: CASSSLGYGYTF.